The 9 T cell receptor beta chains presented below share a single source sample, sequenced in a study of CD8 T cells in ankylosing spondylitis. Study results and caveats: Seemingly distinctive of ankylosing spondylitis blood was a TCR beta motif formed by eight highly homologous variants.

MiXCR was run by TCRdb on the 5' RACE reads, yielding one entry per CDR3 protein. The table includes under 950,000 distinct CDR3 sequences, around 19% detected once. What these receptors recognize is not known. Sequences were obtained from blood, either unsorted or a sorted T cell fraction (not recorded which). Source of these receptors: a male donor with ankylosing spondylitis.

The chain has TRBV4-3 and TRBJ1-2; D gene unclear. The CDR3 is 15 amino acids. Trimming shortened V by 0 bases and J by 8 bases, and 16 bases separated the two germline ends. The germline V gene encodes CDR1 LGHNA and CDR2 YSLEER. CDR3 coding DNA: TGCGCCAGCAGCCAAGATGGTCACCGGTCGCTCGGCTACACCTTC. Translation gives CASSQDGHRSLGYTF.

The sample holds a few counts of this clonotype. The chain carries TRBV10-3 and TRBJ2-3; 9 bases map to TRBD2. CDR1 and CDR2 from the germline V gene are ENHRY and SYGVKD. V lost 3 bases and J lost 0; bases outside the gene matches: 4. This CDR3 is built from 16 residues. CDR3 loop: CAISDGLAGSTDTQYF. In DNA, the CDR3 is TGTGCCATCAGTGATGGTCTAGCGGGAAGCACAGATACGCAGTATTTT.

This clonotype has ten or more counts. The chain joins TRBV12-3 or TRBV12-4 to TRBJ1-5, with TRBD1 matching 7 bases. The CDR3 is 14 residues long. With V trimmed by 5 bases and J by 6 bases, 7 bases remained unmatched. The CDR3 region has the DNA TGTGCCAGCAGTCCTACAGGGGATTCTCAGCCCCAGCATTTT. Translation gives CASSPTGDSQPQHF.

The chain carries TRBV5-6 and TRBJ1-1; D not certain. The CDR3 is made up of 13 amino acids. CDR1 and CDR2 (germline): SGHDT, YYEEEE. Trimming stripped 4 bases from V and 1 base from J, with 8 bases between. As DNA, the CDR3 is TGTGCCAGCAGCGTTAAGAAGAACACTGAAGCTTTCTTT. Amino acids: CASSVKKNTEAFF.

V is TRBV2 and J is TRBJ2-7; 7 positions match TRBD1. V shed 7 bases and J 1 base; nucleotides not matched to a gene: 7. Germline lookup yields CDR1 SNHLY and CDR2 FYNNEI. This CDR3 has 14 amino acids. Here the CDR3 DNA reads TGTGCCAGCACAGGGGACAGTGTGTCCTACGAGCAGTACTTC. Residues: CASTGDSVSYEQYF.

This clonotype appeared a few times. V gene TRBV3-1 combines with J gene TRBJ1-1, with D possibly TRBD1 on 6 matching bases. The CDR3 extends over 18 amino acids. The V end was cut by 0 bases, the J end by 0 bases, with 17 bases between. Germline V lookup: CDR1 LGHDT, CDR2 YNNKEL (reference sequence). The CDR3 here is CASSQDLLDSSVNTEAFF. The CDR3 bases are TGTGCCAGCAGCCAAGATTTATTGGACAGCAGCGTGAACACTGAAGCTTTCTTT.

The CDR3, as DNA: TGTGCCAGCGTCAGCGGTTCGCTCACCGGGGAGCTGTTTTTT. Translated, it gives CASVSGSLTGELFF. The chain employs TRBV3-1 and TRBJ2-2, with a possible D match to TRBD2 (5 bases). Germline V gene sequence: CDR1 LGHDT, CDR2 YNNKEL (reference sequence). The CDR3 contains 14 residues. The germline V and J ends were trimmed by 8 bases and 4 bases, with 14 bases remaining between them.

This clonotype appeared a few times. The chain combines TRBV12-3 or TRBV12-4 with TRBJ1-5; D may be TRBD1 (5 bases). Trimming took off 2 bases at V and 6 bases at J, with 14 bases between the two ends. The CDR3 length is 15 residues. CDR3 sequence: CASSLKGWGGQPQHF. CDR3 in DNA: TGTGCCAGCAGTTTAAAAGGGTGGGGCGGTCAGCCCCAGCATTTT.

This clonotype was counted a few times. The rearrangement links TRBV5-1 to TRBJ2-3; 11 bases match TRBD2. CDR3 length: 16 amino acids. Per the germline V gene, CDR1 is SGHRS and CDR2 is YFSETQ. After removal of 0 bases from V and 3 bases from J, the junction contained 3 bases not matched to a gene. CDR3 loop: CASSLAASGGTDTQYF. CDR3 nucleotide sequence: TGCGCCAGCAGCTTGGCTGCTAGCGGGGGGACAGATACGCAGTATTTT. Full variable domain (missing parts from reference TRBV5-1 and TRBJ2-3): KAGVTQTPRYLIKTRGQQVTLSCSPISGHRSVSWYQQTPGQGLQFLFEYFSETQRNKGNFPGRFSGRQFSNSRSEMNVSTLELGDSALYLCASSLAASGGTDTQYFGPGTRLTVL.